Listed here are 18 T cell receptor beta chains from one sample, sequenced in a study of T cells in Graves' hyperthyroidism and ophthalmopathy. Amplification of TCR beta CDR3 regions used RNA as the template. The HTBI set primed first-round TCR CDR3 RT-PCR. Using its own MiXCR run on the multiplex PCR reads, TCRdb lists one record per CDR3 protein. The table lists 650,000 to 800,000 distinct CDR3 sequences, just under 45% of them singletons. The sample taken for sequencing was peripheral blood or thyroid tissue (not recorded which). The receptors stem from an adult man with Graves' disease, either hyperthyroidism or ophthalmopathy (not recorded which).

This clonotype was counted many times. The DNA of the CDR3 is TGTGCCACCACCCCGAGGACAGGGATGAATGGCTACACCTTC. Protein sequence: CATTPRTGMNGYTF. The genes are TRBV15 and TRBJ1-2, with 8 nucleotides matching TRBD1. Germline CDR1 reads LNHNV; CDR2 reads YYDKDF (reference sequence). Trimming cost V 7 bases and J 6 bases; bases outside gene matches: 10. This CDR3 has 14 amino acids.

This chain links TRBV20-1 with TRBJ1-6, with D perhaps matching TRBD1 (6 bases). Germline V gene lookup returns CDR1 DFQATT and CDR2 SNEGSKA (reference sequence). V was trimmed by 8 bases and J by 4 bases, leaving 12 bases between them. CDR3 length: 13 residues. In nucleotides, the CDR3 is TGCAGTTACTCGCAGGGGTATAATTCACCCCTCCACTTT. It codes for CSYSQGYNSPLHF.

This clonotype has just a few counts. Germline and junction disagree at one end, which may indicate a read error. The chain combines TRBV20-1 with TRBJ2-7; 7 bases line up with TRBD2. The CDR3 is 11 residues long. Germline V gene sequence: CDR1 DFQATT, CDR2 SNEGSKA (reference sequence). CDR3 sequence: CSASWGGEMHF. The CDR3 coding sequence is TGCAGTGCTAGCTGGGGGGGGGAGATGCACTTC.

This clonotype was seen once. The rearrangement links TRBV24-1 to TRBJ2-1, with D perhaps assigned TRBD1 or TRBD2 (5 bases each). Trimming took off 0 bases at V and 11 bases at J, with 7 bases between the two ends. There are 12 residues in the CDR3. CDR1 and CDR2 (germline): KGHDR, SFDVKD. CDR3 protein: CATSDLRDQQFF. CDR3 bases: TGTGCCACCAGTGATTTGCGGGACCAGCAGTTCTTC.

The J gene is TRBJ1-4, the V gene TRBV7-9, with TRBD1 matching 7 bases. The V gene end was trimmed by 1 base and the J gene end by 6 bases; junction bases not matched to a gene: 11. Per the germline V gene, CDR1 is SEHNR and CDR2 is FQNEAQ (reference sequence). CDR3 length equals 17 residues. CDR3 residues: CASSLDLFDRVDEKLFF. The CDR3 DNA sequence: TGTGCCAGCAGCTTAGATTTGTTTGACAGGGTTGATGAAAAACTGTTTTTT.

The CDR3 DNA reads TGTGCCAGCAGTTACTTCGGTGGTCCAGGGAGTCACTCTGGAAACACCATATATTTT. Protein: CASSYFGGPGSHSGNTIYF. The chain is built from TRBV6-5 and TRBJ1-3, with TRBD1 as a possible D gene (5 bases). The CDR3 runs 19 residues. V gave up 1 base and J gave up 0 bases, with 19 bases separating them. CDR1 and CDR2 (germline): MNHEY, SVGAGI.

This clonotype was detected only a few times. This chain joins TRBV5-1 and TRBJ2-5; 9 bases are shared with TRBD1. V dropped 0 bases and J dropped 7; count of bases not matched to a gene: 7. The CDR3 contains 15 residues. The germline V gene encodes CDR1 SGHRS and CDR2 YFSETQ. CDR3 protein: CASSLEGTGKRTQYF. In DNA, the CDR3 is TGCGCCAGCAGCTTGGAGGGGACAGGGAAACGGACCCAGTACTTC.

This clonotype has ten or more counts. V is TRBV29-1 and J is TRBJ1-1; 8 bases match TRBD1. This CDR3 region has 14 residues. V lost 7 bases, J lost 2 bases, and 9 bases stayed unmatched. The germline gives CDR1 SQVTM, CDR2 ANQGSEA. The CDR3 protein is CSGKTGTGNTEAFF. CDR3 nucleotides: TGCAGCGGGAAGACCGGGACAGGTAACACTGAAGCTTTCTTT.

A note on this clonotype: The junction departs from germline at one end; a sequencing error may be responsible. The gene calls are TRBV29-1 and TRBJ1-4, with no clear D. CDR1 SQVTM and CDR2 ANQGSEA come from the germline V gene. CDR3 length: 8 amino acids. For the CDR3, the DNA is TGCAGCGTCCGACTCGACGCGTTT. Encoded protein: CSVRLDAF.

This chain's CDR3 is CASSLSAGVGKLFF. Written as DNA, the CDR3 is TGTGCCAGCAGCCTAAGTGCTGGGGTCGGAAAACTGTTTTTT. The chain links TRBV7-3 to TRBJ1-4; D not resolved. CDR3 size: 14 residues. Trimming shortened V by 5 bases and J by 10 bases, and 17 bases separated the two germline ends. Germline V CDR1 and CDR2: SGHTA, FQGTGA.

CDR3 residues: CASSLYRGGGYTIYF. The CDR3 DNA sequence: TGTGCCAGCAGCTTATACAGGGGTGGGGGCTACACCATATATTTT. The chain has TRBV7-3 and TRBJ1-3; TRBD1 matches at 7 bases. Germline trimming cut 2 bases from V and 8 bases from J; bases unmatched to any gene: 9. Germline V gene sequence: CDR1 SGHTA, CDR2 FQGTGA. CDR3 length: 15 residues.

The chain carries TRBV7-8 and TRBJ1-5; D might be TRBD1 (5 bases). This CDR3 spans 15 amino acids. Trimming took off 1 base at V and 11 bases at J, with 18 bases between the two ends. The germline V gene encodes CDR1 SGHVS and CDR2 FQNEAQ. The CDR3 sequence: CASSLEGLKVETQHF. CDR3 coding DNA: TGTGCCAGCAGCTTAGAGGGACTCAAAGTCGAGACCCAGCATTTT. Filled out from reference TRBV7-8 and TRBJ1-5, the complete variable domain reads GAGVSQSPRYKVAKRGQDVALRCDPISGHVSLFWYQQALGQGPEFLTYFQNEAQLDKSGLPSDRFFAERPEGSVSTLKIQRTQQEDSAVYLCASSLEGLKVETQHFGDGTRLSIL.

The chain combines TRBV29-1 with TRBJ1-2; D gene unclear. Trimming pared 6 bases from V and 8 bases from J, leaving 10 bases between. This CDR3 is built from 10 residues. CDR1 and CDR2 from the germline V gene are SQVTM and ANQGSEA. Here the CDR3 reads CSVVELGYTF. The CDR3 coding sequence is TGCAGCGTAGTCGAACTGGGCTACACCTTC.

Worth noting for this clonotype: It is likely a read error, because the conserved phenylalanine at the end of the CDR3 is missing. This chain uses TRBV9 with TRBJ1-1, with D uncertain. Per the germline V gene, CDR1 is SGDLS and CDR2 is YYNGEE. The ends were cut back, 1 base at V and 1 base at J, with 20 bases in the middle. The CDR3 runs to 18 residues. CDR3 sequence reads: CASSVKVRQAARNTEAFL. The CDR3 bases are TGTGCCAGCAGCGTAAAAGTTAGGCAGGCAGCCAGGAACACTGAAGCTTTCCTT.

This clonotype has a count of ten or more. This chain connects TRBV7-8 to TRBJ1-2; possibly TRBD1 for D (6 bases). Trimming removed 8 bases at V and 2 bases at J, with 18 bases between. Germline V CDR1 and CDR2: SGHVS, FQNEAQ. This CDR3 contains 15 residues. The CDR3 loop reads CASSQRGGQNYGYTF. In DNA, the CDR3 is TGTGCCAGCTCCCAGAGGGGGGGGCAGAACTATGGCTACACCTTC.

This rearrangement joins TRBV10-3 to TRBJ1-3; 9 bases align to TRBD1. Germline loops: CDR1 ENHRY, CDR2 SYGVKD. V was pared by 2 bases and J by 0 bases, with 2 bases of the junction left unmatched. The CDR3 extends over 16 amino acids. This CDR3 reads CAISEKTGGSGNTIYF. The CDR3 DNA is TGTGCCATCAGTGAGAAGACAGGGGGCTCTGGAAACACCATATATTTT.

The CDR3 sequence: CASSGTGAQPQHF. DNA of the CDR3: TGTGCCAGCAGCGGGACAGGGGCTCAGCCCCAGCATTTT. The V call is TRBV12-3 or TRBV12-4, the J call TRBJ1-5, with 10 bases aligning to TRBD1. Trimming took 6 bases from V and 6 from J; bases not matched to a gene: 2. This CDR3 comprises 13 residues.

J is TRBJ2-5 and V is TRBV29-1, with 11 positions matching TRBD1. Trimming at V came to 0 bases and at J to 4 bases, leaving 4 bases not matched to a gene. The CDR3 has 15 amino acids. Germline V CDR1 and CDR2: SQVTM, ANQGSEA. Here the CDR3 reads CSVEDRTGGPETQYF. The DNA for the CDR3 is TGCAGCGTTGAAGATCGGACAGGGGGCCCAGAGACCCAGTACTTC. Combining the CDR3 with reference TRBV29-1 and TRBJ2-5 gives the whole variable domain SAVISQKPSRDICQRGTSLTIQCQVDSQVTMMFWYRQQPGQSLTLIATANQGSEATYESGFVIDKFPISRPNLTFSTLTVSNMSPEDSSIYLCSVEDRTGGPETQYFGPGTRLLVL.